This TCR beta chain was found in a study of memory CD4+ T cells and cytomegalovirus serostatus. Study-wide context: This sample comes from healthy Belgian adults, under 10 CMV seropositive, 24 seronegative. Overall study findings and caveats: A US-trained random forest predicted CMV serostatus with median AUC around 0.9. Each of roughly 65 CMV-associated TCRbeta sequences occurred in one to five individuals.

Worth noting for this clone: The antigen is undetermined.

Single viable CD3+CD4+CD8-CD45RO+ cells were sorted as the memory CD4+ T cells. Donors' CMV status reflects serum IgG against pp150, pp28, p38, p52. V lost 1 base to trimming and J lost 8 bases; unmatched junction nucleotides: 0. Germline-derived CDR1 and CDR2 are SGHTS and YDEGEE. The CDR3 runs to 12 residues. The assay was immunoSEQ multiplex PCR, and TCRdb's table has in-frame clones only and misses some. The sample shows under 35,000 clones, roughly three quarters of them seen only once. Input material: memory CD4+ T cells from blood. The chain links TRBV5-8 to TRBJ2-4, with 7 bases that match TRBD2. This receptor was taken from an adult in good health and CMV-seronegative. Here the CDR3 reads CASSLSGDIQYF. The CDR3 DNA follows: TGTGCCAGCAGCTTGAGCGGGGACATTCAGTACTTC.